The text below deals with one T cell receptor beta chain. These data belong to a study of blood T cell repertoires in COVID-19. In the study overall: COVID-19 samples collected from the United States, Italy and Spain covered acute and convalescent phases. PBMCs, B-cell-depleted T cells, or T cells were the source of the cDNA or gDNA that made up the material.

Original data processing: Amplification of reference gene primers provided the estimated nucleated cell counts. Data came from immunoSEQ multiplex PCR; TCRdb stores just in-frame clones and leaves some out. D and trimming were read from the DNA, whereas the V and J calls and clone size are those reported in that table. The sample records around 250,000 clones, 90% being singletons. It was during active infection that Seattle patients were enrolled and then longitudinally followed. The clonotype comes from a woman aged 55-70 years with COVID-19, enrolled during active disease. Sequencing was carried out using peripheral blood.

The CDR3 nucleotides read TGTGCCAGCAGCTCTCTAGCGGGGGGGTCACTTAACCTCGGGCAGTTCTTC. It is translated as CASSSLAGGSLNLGQFF. The chain recombines TRBV2 with TRBJ2-1, with 12 bases matching TRBD2. The CDR3 has 17 amino acids. Per the germline V gene, CDR1 is SNHLY and CDR2 is FYNNEI. V was pared by 6 bases and J by 12 bases, with 18 bases of the junction left unmatched.